The 12 T cell receptor beta chains reported below all come from one sample, sequenced in a study of response to subunit inactivated influenza vaccine. Each CDR3 protein is one row after TCRdb ran MiXCR on the RT-PCR reads. The data contain more than 450,000 distinct CDR3 sequences, roughly 10% of them singletons. The data were also submitted as part of a second study, on T cells expressing NK-cell markers. Per that paper: With UMIs, 5'RACE template switching was used to make TCR beta cDNA.

The sample consisted of PBMCs from blood, taken on the day of vaccination. Every receptor here comes from a man in his forties or fifties who received an inactivated influenza vaccine.

A few counts support this clonotype. The rearrangement joins TRBV4-1 to TRBJ2-7; D gene unclear. The CDR3 contains 13 residues. Deletions cut 0 bases from V and 1 base from J, with 4 bases between. Germline values: CDR1 MGHRA, CDR2 YSYEKL. The chain's CDR3 is CASSQELSYEQYF. As DNA, the CDR3 is TGCGCCAGCAGCCAAGAGTTGTCCTACGAGCAGTACTTC.

This CDR3 reads CASSPDRRYEQYF. The CDR3 DNA is TGTGCCAGCAGTCCGGACAGACGATACGAGCAGTACTTC. V is TRBV6-2 or TRBV6-3 and J is TRBJ2-7; D is perhaps TRBD1 (6 bases). Looked up from germline, CDR1 is MNHEY and CDR2 is SVGEGT. The CDR3 is 13 amino acids. V lost 5 bases to trimming and J lost 4 bases, with 12 bases between them.

This clonotype was picked up a small number of times. The chain joins TRBV5-1 to TRBJ2-3, with 11 bases lining up with TRBD2. Germline CDR1 SGHRS, CDR2 YFSETQ. V lost 3 bases, J lost 1 base, and 16 bases stayed unmatched. This CDR3 has 20 amino acids. The CDR3 loop reads CASSSLGQDSGGGRTDTQYF. The CDR3, as DNA: TGCGCCAGCAGCTCCCTAGGACAAGATAGCGGGGGGGGACGCACAGATACGCAGTATTTT. The complete variable domain, with remaining parts taken from reference TRBV5-1 and TRBJ2-3, reads KAGVTQTPRYLIKTRGQQVTLSCSPISGHRSVSWYQQTPGQGLQFLFEYFSETQRNKGNFPGRFSGRQFSNSRSEMNVSTLELGDSALYLCASSSLGQDSGGGRTDTQYFGPGTRLTVL.

The J gene is TRBJ1-5, the V gene TRBV30; D is uncertain. This CDR3 has 13 amino acids. CDR1 and CDR2 from the germline V gene are GTSNPN and SVGIG (reference sequence). Trimming took off 3 bases at V and 3 bases at J, with 9 bases between the two ends. In nucleotides, the CDR3 is TGTGCCTGGAGCTCGGGTTTCAATCAGCCCCAGCATTTT. This sequence encodes CAWSSGFNQPQHF.

This chain uses TRBV6-1 with TRBJ2-1, with TRBD2 matching 14 bases. The CDR3 length is 16 residues. Trimming took 6 bases from V and 8 from J; bases not matched to a gene: 9. The V gene's germline CDR1 is MNHNS and CDR2 SASEGT. Here the CDR3 DNA reads TGTGCCAGCAGATTTGGACTAGCGGGAGGTTCGGATGAGCAGTTCTTC. Its protein is CASRFGLAGGSDEQFF.

This clonotype was seen only a few times. The CDR3: CASSYPGERTAFF. The DNA of the CDR3 is TGTGCCAGCAGTTACCCAGGGGAGAGGACGGCTTTCTTT. The rearrangement links TRBV6-5 to TRBJ1-1; D possibly corresponds to TRBD1 (6 bases). This CDR3 spans 13 amino acids. V lost 2 bases and J lost 11, with 15 bases in between. Germline V gene data show CDR1 as MNHEY and CDR2 as SVGAGI.

V usage is TRBV6-2 or TRBV6-3 and J usage is TRBJ2-7; 7 positions match TRBD1. The CDR3 has 14 amino acids. After removal of 6 bases from V and 3 bases from J, the junction contained 8 bases not matched to a gene. CDR1 is MNHEY, CDR2 SVGEGT, per germline. The CDR3 region is CASSTPGQYYEQYF. The CDR3 bases are TGTGCCAGCAGCACCCCGGGACAGTACTACGAGCAGTACTTC.

This clonotype was seen only a few times. The rearrangement joins TRBV6-5 to TRBJ2-7; D may be TRBD1 (5 bases). The CDR3 has 15 residues. Trimming stripped 2 bases from V and 3 bases from J, with 14 bases between. The germline CDR1 and CDR2 sequences are MNHEY and SVGAGI. CDR3 residues: CASSYLRDSYYEQYF. In DNA form, the CDR3 reads TGTGCCAGCAGTTACCTCCGAGACAGCTACTACGAGCAGTACTTC.

In its sample, this clonotype was seen a few times. The chain has TRBV7-2 and TRBJ2-5, with D uncertain. CDR1 and CDR2 (germline): SGHTA, FQGNSA. This CDR3 spans 13 amino acids. Between the trimmed V and J ends, which lost 5 bases and 0 bases, there was a span of 7 bases. CDR3 bases: TGTGCCAGCAGCCCCCAGAACCAAGAGACCCAGTACTTC. This encodes CASSPQNQETQYF.

The V call is TRBV5-6, the J call TRBJ2-4; 14 positions match TRBD2. The V segment lost 4 bases and the J segment 3 bases; nucleotides outside the gene matches: 9. The CDR3 loop spans 18 amino acids. The germline V gene encodes CDR1 SGHDT and CDR2 YYEEEE. The CDR3 DNA reads TGTGCCAGCAGCACCGGGACTAGCGGGAGTAAAGGCAAAAACATTCAGTACTTC. It is translated as CASSTGTSGSKGKNIQYF.

The rearrangement joins TRBV10-3 to TRBJ2-6; D possibly matches TRBD1 or TRBD2 (5 bases each). Trimming shortened V by 4 bases and J by 1 base, and 11 bases separated the two germline ends. The germline gives CDR1 ENHRY, CDR2 SYGVKD. The CDR3 runs to 16 residues. Here the CDR3 DNA reads TGTGCCATCAGTGGGCAGGGACGATCTGGGGCCAACGTCCTGACTTTC. Its translation is CAISGQGRSGANVLTF.

The chain is built from TRBV14 and TRBJ2-7, with 7 bases fitting TRBD2. V lost 4 bases to trimming and J lost 6 bases; unmatched junction nucleotides: 12. The CDR3 runs 15 residues. Germline V gene data show CDR1 as SGHDN and CDR2 as FVKESK. The CDR3 is CASSLRTRSPGEQYF. Here the CDR3 DNA reads TGTGCCAGCAGCCTCCGGACTAGATCCCCAGGCGAGCAGTACTTC.